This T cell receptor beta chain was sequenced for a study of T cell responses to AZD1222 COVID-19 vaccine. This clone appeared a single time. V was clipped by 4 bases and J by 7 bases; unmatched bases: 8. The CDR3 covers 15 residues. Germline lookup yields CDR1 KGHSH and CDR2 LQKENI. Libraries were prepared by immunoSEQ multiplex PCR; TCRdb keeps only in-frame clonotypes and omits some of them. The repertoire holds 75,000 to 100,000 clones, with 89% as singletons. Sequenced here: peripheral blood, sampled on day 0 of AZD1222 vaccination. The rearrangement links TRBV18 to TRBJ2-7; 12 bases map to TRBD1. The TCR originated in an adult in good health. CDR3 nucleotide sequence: TGTGCCAGCTCACTCCAGGGACAGGGGGCGGAAGAGCAGTACTTC. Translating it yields CASSLQGQGAEEQYF.